The entry below describes one TCR beta chain. The antigen is not known. The sample belongs to a study of OX40 agonist ivuxolimab in advanced cancers. Looking at the study overall: Ivuxolimab is an agonistic anti-OX40 (CD134) antibody, and patients were treated with it. Dose-escalation patients had hepatocellular carcinoma, melanoma, renal cell or head and neck cancer.

The CDR3 totals 16 residues. Losses at the gene ends were 3 bases for V and 7 bases for J; bases not matched to a gene: 11. Germline V lookup: CDR1 MNHNS, CDR2 SASEGT. General study points: Both blood CD4+ and CD8+ T cells showed clonal growth by week 6 at 0.1 to 3.0 mg/kg. Some patients without response likewise showed low normalized clonal expansion.

Sequencing used immunoSEQ multiplex PCR; TCRdb keeps in-frame clones, though not all of them. The table lists about 68,000 clones, about 89% of them singletons. This receptor was identified in an adult with an advanced solid tumor such as melanoma, head and neck, liver or kidney cancer. Sequencing used CD4+ or CD8+ T cells sorted from blood, obtained in a trial of the OX40 agonist ivuxolimab. V is TRBV6-1 and J is TRBJ1-5; the match to TRBD1 covers 8 bases. In nucleotides, the CDR3 is TGTGCCAGCAGTGAGGGGGGTGGGACAGGAGGCCAGCCCCAGCATTTT. Amino acid sequence: CASSEGGGTGGQPQHF.